The 16 T cell receptor beta chains below all came from one sample that was sequenced in a study of T cell changes during pregnancy in multiple sclerosis. The method was immunoSEQ multiplex PCR; TCRdb's version includes in-frame clones alone and lacks a portion of them. The data show around 61,000 clones, about 90% seen once. Specimen: peripheral blood, collected in the third trimester of pregnancy. These receptors all stem from a female donor in good health, enrolled as a control in a pregnancy study.

This chain joins TRBV18 and TRBJ2-2; D possibly corresponds to TRBD2 (5 bases). Germline assignment: CDR1 KGHSH and CDR2 LQKENI. V shed 3 bases and J shed 3 bases, with 11 bases lying between them. This CDR3 has 15 residues. The chain's CDR3 is CASSPKLVDTGELFF. The CDR3 DNA sequence: TGTGCCAGCTCACCCAAACTAGTCGACACCGGGGAGCTGTTTTTT.

There are a few counts of this clone. The chain links TRBV9 to TRBJ2-1; tentatively, D is TRBD2 (6 bases). CDR3 length: 16 amino acids. Looked up from germline, CDR1 is SGDLS and CDR2 is YYNGEE. Trimming took off 4 bases at V and 2 bases at J, with 16 bases between the two ends. The CDR3 coding sequence is TGTGCCAGCAGCCCCAGGCGGCGGGGAACCTACAATGAGCAGTTCTTC. Translating it yields CASSPRRRGTYNEQFF.

This chain links TRBV4-2 with TRBJ2-1, with a weak D call TRBD2 (6 bases). CDR3 length equals 13 residues. Trimming took off 2 bases at V and 7 bases at J, with 9 bases between the two ends. In germline, CDR1 is LGHNA, CDR2 YNFKEQ. The CDR3 sequence is CASSQLAHNEQFF. CDR3 DNA sequence: TGTGCCAGCAGCCAACTAGCGCATAATGAGCAGTTCTTC.

The chain joins TRBV6-1 to TRBJ1-5, with 9 nucleotides matching TRBD1. Germline lookup yields CDR1 MNHNS and CDR2 SASEGT. The CDR3 loop spans 15 amino acids. Germline trimming cut 6 bases from V and 10 bases from J; bases unmatched to any gene: 13. The CDR3 DNA reads TGTGCCAGCAGCTTAGTACAGGGGGCGACGGGCCCCCAGCATTTT. This encodes CASSLVQGATGPQHF.

The V gene is TRBV27, the J gene TRBJ1-2; 7 positions match TRBD1. This CDR3 has 13 residues. V gave up 0 bases and J gave up 7 bases; unmatched junction bases: 2. CDR1 is MNHEY and CDR2 is SMNVEV in the germline V gene (reference sequence). The CDR3 region is CASSLSRGSGYTF. The CDR3 region has the DNA TGTGCCAGCAGTTTATCCAGGGGGTCTGGCTACACCTTC.

CDR3 region: CASSLIVGGNRYGYTF. CDR3 bases: TGTGCCAGCAGCTTGATCGTGGGAGGGAATAGGTACGGCTACACCTTC. This chain connects TRBV5-6 to TRBJ1-2; no reliable D call. The CDR3 has 16 amino acids. Germline assignment: CDR1 SGHDT and CDR2 YYEEEE. V was pared by 1 base and J by 8 bases, with 21 bases between.

The CDR3 reads CASSLVDVWTDTMREETQYF. The CDR3 DNA follows: TGTGCCAGCAGCTTAGTCGATGTTTGGACGGACACGATGAGAGAAGAGACCCAGTACTTC. This chain links TRBV7-8 with TRBJ2-5; TRBD1 might be the D (5 bases). The CDR3 has 20 residues. Germline CDR1 reads SGHVS; CDR2 reads FQNEAQ. Trimming shortened V by 1 base and J by 3 bases, and 27 bases separated the two germline ends.

The genes are TRBV6-5 and TRBJ2-1, with 8 bases aligning to TRBD1. J gave up 10 bases and V 4 bases, and 9 bases lay outside the gene matches. This CDR3 has 14 amino acids. Germline V lookup: CDR1 MNHEY, CDR2 SVGAGI. This CDR3 is CASSSTDRGREQFF. CDR3 in DNA: TGTGCCAGCAGTTCTACCGACAGGGGAAGGGAGCAGTTCTTC.

The rearrangement links TRBV4-3 to TRBJ2-7; D is undetermined. This CDR3 spans 13 amino acids. V was cut by 3 bases and J by 2 bases, with 8 bases left in between. Germline V gene data show CDR1 as LGHNA and CDR2 as YSLEER. The CDR3 DNA is TGCGCCAGCAGCCAGGGCCGAACCTACGAGCAGTACTTC. Amino acid sequence: CASSQGRTYEQYF.

V usage is TRBV6-5 and J usage is TRBJ2-7; TRBD1 matches 8 bases. In germline, CDR1 is MNHEY, CDR2 SVGAGI. V was clipped by 7 bases and J by 6 bases; unmatched bases: 8. The CDR3 sequence is 13 residues long. The CDR3 sequence is CASTRTGSSEQYF. In DNA form, the CDR3 reads TGTGCCAGCACCCGGACAGGGAGCTCCGAGCAGTACTTC.

The gene calls are TRBV7-9 and TRBJ2-7; 10 positions agree with TRBD1. Germline V CDR1 and CDR2: SEHNR, FQNEAQ (reference sequence). The CDR3 is 14 amino acids. Unmatched junction bases numbered 3, after V lost 1 base and J lost 6 bases. CDR3 loop: CASSLGDRGIEQYF. CDR3 bases: TGTGCCAGCAGCTTAGGGGACAGGGGCATCGAGCAGTACTTC.

This rearrangement joins TRBV5-1 to TRBJ2-3, with a tentative D call TRBD2 (6 bases). V was shortened by 4 bases and J by 5 bases, with 14 bases between the two germline ends. This CDR3 has 14 residues. The germline V gene encodes CDR1 SGHRS and CDR2 YFSETQ. CDR3 in amino acids: CASSPGVGVDTQYF. CDR3 DNA sequence: TGCGCCAGCAGCCCGGGAGTCGGGGTAGATACGCAGTATTTT. Supplemented by reference TRBV5-1 and TRBJ2-3, the full variable domain reads KAGVTQTPRYLIKTRGQQVTLSCSPISGHRSVSWYQQTPGQGLQFLFEYFSETQRNKGNFPGRFSGRQFSNSRSEMNVSTLELGDSALYLCASSPGVGVDTQYFGPGTRLTVL.

This clone is medium-sized within its sample. The rearrangement uses TRBV5-4 and TRBJ1-1; D perhaps matches TRBD1 (5 bases). V was pared by 0 bases and J by 0 bases, with 12 bases between. This CDR3 region has 16 residues. Germline values: CDR1 SGHNT, CDR2 YYREEE (reference sequence). The CDR3 protein is CASSLGGEELNTEAFF. CDR3 nucleotides: TGTGCCAGCAGCTTGGGGGGGGAGGAATTGAACACTGAAGCTTTCTTT.

This chain joins TRBV7-9 and TRBJ1-1; D unclear. The CDR3 totals 14 residues. Germline V gene data show CDR1 as SEHNR and CDR2 as FQNEAQ (reference sequence). Trimming took 0 bases from V and 4 from J, leaving 9 bases between them. The DNA for the CDR3 is TGTGCCAGCAGCTTAGCCGGGTTATTCACTGAAGCTTTCTTT. This codes for CASSLAGLFTEAFF.

The J gene is TRBJ1-5, the V gene TRBV7-2, with 7 bases fitting TRBD1. The germline gives CDR1 SGHTA, CDR2 FQGNSA. V gave up 4 bases and J gave up 7 bases; unmatched junction bases: 4. The CDR3 is 13 amino acids. The CDR3 region has the DNA TGTGCCAGCAGCTCCCAGGGGGACCAGCCCCAGCATTTT. Amino acids: CASSSQGDQPQHF.

CDR3: CASSPRVFDYEQYF. Here the CDR3 DNA reads TGTGCCAGCAGCCCGCGGGTTTTCGACTACGAGCAGTACTTC. This sequence joins TRBV11-2 and TRBJ2-7; possibly TRBD2 for D (5 bases). Germline assignment: CDR1 SGHAT and CDR2 FQNNGV. V lost 5 bases and J lost 3, with 14 bases in between. CDR3 length: 14 residues.